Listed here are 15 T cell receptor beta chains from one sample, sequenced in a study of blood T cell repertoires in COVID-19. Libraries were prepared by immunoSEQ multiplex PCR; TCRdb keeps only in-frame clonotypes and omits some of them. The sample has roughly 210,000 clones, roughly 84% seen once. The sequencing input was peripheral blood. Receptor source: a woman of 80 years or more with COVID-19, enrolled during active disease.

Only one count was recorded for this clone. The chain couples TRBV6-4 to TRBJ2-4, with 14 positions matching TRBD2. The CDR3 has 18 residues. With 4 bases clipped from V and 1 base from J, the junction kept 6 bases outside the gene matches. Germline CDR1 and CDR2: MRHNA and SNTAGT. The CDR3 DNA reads TGTGCCAGCAGTGCATGGACTAGCGGGGGGTGGGCCAAAAACATTCAGTACTTC. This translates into CASSAWTSGGWAKNIQYF.

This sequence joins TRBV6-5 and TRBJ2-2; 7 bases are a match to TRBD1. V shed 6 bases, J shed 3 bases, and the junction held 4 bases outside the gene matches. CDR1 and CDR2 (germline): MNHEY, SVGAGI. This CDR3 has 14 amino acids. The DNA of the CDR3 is TGTGCCAGCAGCCCGGGACAGTACACCGGGGAGCTGTTTTTT. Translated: CASSPGQYTGELFF.

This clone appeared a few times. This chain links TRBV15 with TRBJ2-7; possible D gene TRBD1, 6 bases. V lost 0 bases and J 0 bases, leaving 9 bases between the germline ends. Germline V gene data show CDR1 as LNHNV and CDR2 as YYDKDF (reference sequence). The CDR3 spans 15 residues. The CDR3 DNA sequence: TGTGCCACCAGCAGAGATCTGGACAGCTCCTACGAGCAGTACTTC. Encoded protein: CATSRDLDSSYEQYF.

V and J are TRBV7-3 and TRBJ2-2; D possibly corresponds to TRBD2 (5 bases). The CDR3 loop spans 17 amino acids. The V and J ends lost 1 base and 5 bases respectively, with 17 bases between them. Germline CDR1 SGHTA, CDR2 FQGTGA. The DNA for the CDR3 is TGTGCCAGCAGCTTAAGAATGGGAGTCTTGAAGACCGGGGAGCTGTTTTTT. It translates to CASSLRMGVLKTGELFF.

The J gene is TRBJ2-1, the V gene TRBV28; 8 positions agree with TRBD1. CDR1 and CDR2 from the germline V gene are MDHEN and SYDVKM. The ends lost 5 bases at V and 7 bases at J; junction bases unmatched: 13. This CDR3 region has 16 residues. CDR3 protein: CASSPSGTGISNEQFF. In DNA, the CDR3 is TGTGCCAGCAGTCCTTCCGGGACAGGTATCAGTAATGAGCAGTTCTTC.

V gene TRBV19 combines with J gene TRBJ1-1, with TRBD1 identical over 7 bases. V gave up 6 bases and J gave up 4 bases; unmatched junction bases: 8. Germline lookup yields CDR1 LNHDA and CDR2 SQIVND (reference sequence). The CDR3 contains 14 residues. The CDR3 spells CASSQTGVITEAFF. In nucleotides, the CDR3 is TGTGCCAGTAGCCAAACAGGGGTGATCACTGAAGCTTTCTTT.

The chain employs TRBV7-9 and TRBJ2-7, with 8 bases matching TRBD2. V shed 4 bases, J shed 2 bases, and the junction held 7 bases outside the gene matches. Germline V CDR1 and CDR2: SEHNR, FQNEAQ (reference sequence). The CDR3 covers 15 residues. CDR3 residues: CASSSPNGGAYEQYF. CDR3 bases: TGTGCCAGCAGCTCGCCGAACGGGGGGGCCTACGAGCAGTACTTC.

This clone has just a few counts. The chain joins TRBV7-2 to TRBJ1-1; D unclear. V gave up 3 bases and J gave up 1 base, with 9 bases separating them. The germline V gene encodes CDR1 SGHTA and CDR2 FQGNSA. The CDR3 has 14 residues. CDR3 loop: CASSFGESNTEAFF. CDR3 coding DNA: TGTGCCAGCAGCTTCGGAGAATCGAACACTGAAGCTTTCTTT.

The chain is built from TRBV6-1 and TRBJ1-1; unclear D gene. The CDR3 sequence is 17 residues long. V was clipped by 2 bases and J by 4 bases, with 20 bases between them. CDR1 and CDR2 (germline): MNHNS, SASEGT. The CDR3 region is CASSETRARGWSTEAFF. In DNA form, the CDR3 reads TGTGCCAGCAGTGAAACAAGGGCGCGAGGGTGGAGCACTGAAGCTTTCTTT.

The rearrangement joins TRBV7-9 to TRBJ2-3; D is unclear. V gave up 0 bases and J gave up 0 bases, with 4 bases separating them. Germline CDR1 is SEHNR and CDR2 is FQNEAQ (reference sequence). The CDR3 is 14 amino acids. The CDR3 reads CASSLAASTDTQYF. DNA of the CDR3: TGTGCCAGCAGCTTAGCGGCCAGCACAGATACGCAGTATTTT.

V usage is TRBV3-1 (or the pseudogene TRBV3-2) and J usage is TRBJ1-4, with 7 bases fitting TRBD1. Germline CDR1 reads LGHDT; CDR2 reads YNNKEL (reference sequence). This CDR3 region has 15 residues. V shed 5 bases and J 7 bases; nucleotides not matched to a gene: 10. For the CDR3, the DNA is TGTGCCAGCAGCACCCGGACAGGAAGGAGTGAAAAACTGTTTTTT. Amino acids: CASSTRTGRSEKLFF.

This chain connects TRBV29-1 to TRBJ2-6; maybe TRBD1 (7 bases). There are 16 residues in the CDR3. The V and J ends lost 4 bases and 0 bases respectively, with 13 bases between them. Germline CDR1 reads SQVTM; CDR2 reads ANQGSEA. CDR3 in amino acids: CSVAEGAVSGANVLTF. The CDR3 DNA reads TGCAGCGTTGCGGAGGGGGCGGTCTCTGGGGCCAACGTCCTGACTTTC.

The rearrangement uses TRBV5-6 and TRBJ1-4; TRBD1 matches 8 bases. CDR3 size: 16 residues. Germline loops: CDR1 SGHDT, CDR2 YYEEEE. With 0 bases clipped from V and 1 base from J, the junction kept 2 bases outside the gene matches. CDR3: CASSLEQGVTNEKLFF. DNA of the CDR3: TGTGCCAGCAGCTTGGAACAGGGGGTAACTAATGAAAAACTGTTTTTT. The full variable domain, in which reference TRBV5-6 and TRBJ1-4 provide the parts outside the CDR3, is DAGVTQSPTHLIKTRGQQVTLRCSPKSGHDTVSWYQQALGQGPQFIFQYYEEEERQRGNFPDRFSGHQFPNYSSELNVNALLLGDSALYLCASSLEQGVTNEKLFFGSGTQLSVL.

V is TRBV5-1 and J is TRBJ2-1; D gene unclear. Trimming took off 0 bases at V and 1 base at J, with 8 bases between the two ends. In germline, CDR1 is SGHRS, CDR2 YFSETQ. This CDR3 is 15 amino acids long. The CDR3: CASSLGAASYNEQFF. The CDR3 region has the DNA TGCGCCAGCAGCTTGGGCGCGGCTTCCTACAATGAGCAGTTCTTC.

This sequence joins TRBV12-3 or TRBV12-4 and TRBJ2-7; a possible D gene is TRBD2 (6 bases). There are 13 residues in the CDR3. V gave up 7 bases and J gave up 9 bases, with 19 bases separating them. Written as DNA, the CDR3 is TGTGCCAGCACCCCGGGCGGGGCTTCGGGGCAGTACTTC. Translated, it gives CASTPGGASGQYF.